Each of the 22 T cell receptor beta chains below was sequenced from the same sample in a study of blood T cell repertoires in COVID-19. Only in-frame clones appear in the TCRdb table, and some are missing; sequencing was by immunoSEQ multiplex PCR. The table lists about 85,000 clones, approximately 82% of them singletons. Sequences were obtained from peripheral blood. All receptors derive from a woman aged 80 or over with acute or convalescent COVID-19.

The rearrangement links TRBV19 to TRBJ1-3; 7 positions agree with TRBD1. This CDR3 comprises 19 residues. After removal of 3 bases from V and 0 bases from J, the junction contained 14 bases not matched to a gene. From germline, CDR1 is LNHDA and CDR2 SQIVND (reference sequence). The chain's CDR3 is CASSIGWRGRDRSGNTIYF. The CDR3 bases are TGTGCCAGTAGTATCGGGTGGAGGGGGCGCGACCGCTCTGGAAACACCATATATTTT. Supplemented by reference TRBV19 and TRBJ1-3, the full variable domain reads DGGITQSPKYLFRKEGQNVTLSCEQNLNHDAMYWYRQDPGQGLRLIYYSQIVNDFQKGDIAEGYSVSREKKESFPLTVTSAQKNPTAFYLCASSIGWRGRDRSGNTIYFGEGSWLTVV.

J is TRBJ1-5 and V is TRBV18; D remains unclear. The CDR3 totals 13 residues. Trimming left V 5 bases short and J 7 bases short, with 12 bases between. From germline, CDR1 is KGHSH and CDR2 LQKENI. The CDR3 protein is CASSSDTLQPQHF. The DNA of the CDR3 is TGTGCCAGCTCAAGTGACACGCTGCAGCCCCAGCATTTT.

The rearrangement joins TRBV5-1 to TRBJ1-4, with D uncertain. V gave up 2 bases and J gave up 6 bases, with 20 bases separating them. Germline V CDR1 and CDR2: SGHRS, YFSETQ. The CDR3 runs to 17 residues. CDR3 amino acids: CASSLTHSTATYEKLFF. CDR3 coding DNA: TGCGCCAGCAGCTTAACCCACAGCACGGCTACTTATGAAAAACTGTTTTTT.

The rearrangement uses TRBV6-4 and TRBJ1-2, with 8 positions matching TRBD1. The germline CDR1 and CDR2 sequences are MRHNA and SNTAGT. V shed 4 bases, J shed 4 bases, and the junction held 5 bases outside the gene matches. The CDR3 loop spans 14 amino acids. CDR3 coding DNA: TGTGCCAGCAGTGCAGGGACAGGTGTCTATGGCTACACCTTC. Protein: CASSAGTGVYGYTF.

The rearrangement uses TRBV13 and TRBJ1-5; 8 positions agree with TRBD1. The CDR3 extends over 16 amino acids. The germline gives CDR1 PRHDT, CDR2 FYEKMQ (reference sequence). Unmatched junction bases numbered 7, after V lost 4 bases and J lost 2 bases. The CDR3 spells CASSYFGQGGNQPQHF. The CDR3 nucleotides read TGTGCCAGCAGCTATTTCGGACAGGGCGGCAATCAGCCCCAGCATTTT.

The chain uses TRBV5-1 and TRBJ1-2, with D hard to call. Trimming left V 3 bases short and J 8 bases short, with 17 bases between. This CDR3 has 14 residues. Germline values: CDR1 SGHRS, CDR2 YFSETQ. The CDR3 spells CASSSENGAGGYTF. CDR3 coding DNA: TGCGCCAGCAGCTCGGAGAACGGAGCGGGGGGCTACACCTTC.

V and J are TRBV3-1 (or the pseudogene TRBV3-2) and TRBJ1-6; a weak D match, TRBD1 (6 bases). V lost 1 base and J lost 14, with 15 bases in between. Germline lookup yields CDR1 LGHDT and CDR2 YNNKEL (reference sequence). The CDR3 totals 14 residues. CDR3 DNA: TGTGCCAGCAGCCAAGCTCACAGGGAGCAATCCCTCCACTTT. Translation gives CASSQAHREQSLHF.

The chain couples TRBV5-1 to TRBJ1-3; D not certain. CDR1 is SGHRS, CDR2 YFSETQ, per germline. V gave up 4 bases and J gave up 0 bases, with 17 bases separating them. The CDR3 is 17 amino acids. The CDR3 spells CASSPSEGGSSGNTIYF. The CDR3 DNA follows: TGCGCCAGCAGCCCCTCTGAAGGAGGCTCCTCTGGAAACACCATATATTTT.

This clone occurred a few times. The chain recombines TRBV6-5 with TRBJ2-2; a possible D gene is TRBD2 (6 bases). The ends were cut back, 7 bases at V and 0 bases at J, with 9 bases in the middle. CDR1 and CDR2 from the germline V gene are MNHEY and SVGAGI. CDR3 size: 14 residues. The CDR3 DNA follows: TGTGCCAGCATGGAGGGCACGAACACCGGGGAGCTGTTTTTT. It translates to CASMEGTNTGELFF.

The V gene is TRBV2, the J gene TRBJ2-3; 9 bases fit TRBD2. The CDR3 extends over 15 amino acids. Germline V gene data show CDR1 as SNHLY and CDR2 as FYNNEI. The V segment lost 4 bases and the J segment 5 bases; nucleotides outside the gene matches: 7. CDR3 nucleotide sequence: TGTGCCAGCAGTGGCGCGGGGGGGTCCCTAGATACGCAGTATTTT. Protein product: CASSGAGGSLDTQYF.

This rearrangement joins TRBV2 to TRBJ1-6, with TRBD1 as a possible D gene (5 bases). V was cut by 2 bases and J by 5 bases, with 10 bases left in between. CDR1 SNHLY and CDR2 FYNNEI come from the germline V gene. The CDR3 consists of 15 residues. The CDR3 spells CASSERGVNNSPLHF. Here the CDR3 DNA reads TGTGCCAGCAGTGAACGGGGGGTAAATAATTCACCCCTCCACTTT.

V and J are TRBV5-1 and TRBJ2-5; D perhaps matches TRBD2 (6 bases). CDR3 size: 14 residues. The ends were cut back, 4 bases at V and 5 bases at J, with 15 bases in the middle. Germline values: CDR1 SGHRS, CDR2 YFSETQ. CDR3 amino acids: CASSDESGVETQYF. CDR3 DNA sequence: TGCGCCAGCAGCGATGAATCGGGGGTCGAGACCCAGTACTTC.

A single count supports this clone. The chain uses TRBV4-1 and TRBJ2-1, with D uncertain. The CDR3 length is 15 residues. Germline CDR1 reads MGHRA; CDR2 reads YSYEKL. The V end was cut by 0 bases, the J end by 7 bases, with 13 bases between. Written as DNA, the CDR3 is TGCGCCAGCAGCCAAGATAACATAGCTCCGAATGAGCAGTTCTTC. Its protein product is CASSQDNIAPNEQFF.

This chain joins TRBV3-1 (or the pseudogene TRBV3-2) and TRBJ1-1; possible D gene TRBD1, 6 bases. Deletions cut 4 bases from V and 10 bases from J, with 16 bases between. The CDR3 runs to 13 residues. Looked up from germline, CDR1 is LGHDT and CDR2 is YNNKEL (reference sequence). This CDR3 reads CASSLRQGQRAFF. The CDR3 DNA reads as TGTGCCAGCAGCCTACGCCAGGGGCAGCGAGCTTTCTTT.

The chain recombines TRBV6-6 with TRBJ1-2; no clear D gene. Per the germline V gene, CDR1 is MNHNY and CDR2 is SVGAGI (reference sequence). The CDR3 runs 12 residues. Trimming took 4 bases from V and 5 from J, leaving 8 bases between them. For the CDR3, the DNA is TGTGCCAGCAGTTCAAATGAGTATGGCTACACCTTC. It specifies CASSSNEYGYTF.

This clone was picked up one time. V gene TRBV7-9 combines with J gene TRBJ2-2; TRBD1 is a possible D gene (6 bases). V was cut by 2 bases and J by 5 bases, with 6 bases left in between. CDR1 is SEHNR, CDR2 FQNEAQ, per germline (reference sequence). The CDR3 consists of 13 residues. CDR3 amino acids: CASSLQGTGELFF. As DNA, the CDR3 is TGTGCCAGCAGCTTACAGGGGACCGGGGAGCTGTTTTTT.

CDR3 nucleotides: TGTGCCAGCAGCCATTCACTAGCGGGGGAAACCTACGAGCAGTACTTC. Amino acids: CASSHSLAGETYEQYF. The chain combines TRBV4-2 with TRBJ2-7; TRBD2 matches 11 bases. Germline V CDR1 and CDR2: LGHNA, YNFKEQ. CDR3 length: 16 residues. Trimming removed 3 bases from V and 2 bases from J; junction bases left unmatched: 6.

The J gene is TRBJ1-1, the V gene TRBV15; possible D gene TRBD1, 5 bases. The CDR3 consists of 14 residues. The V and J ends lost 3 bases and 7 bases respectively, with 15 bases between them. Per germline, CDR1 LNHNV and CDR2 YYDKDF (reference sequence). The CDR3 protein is CATSSTQGKDEAFF. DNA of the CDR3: TGTGCCACCAGCAGTACCCAGGGAAAGGATGAAGCTTTCTTT.

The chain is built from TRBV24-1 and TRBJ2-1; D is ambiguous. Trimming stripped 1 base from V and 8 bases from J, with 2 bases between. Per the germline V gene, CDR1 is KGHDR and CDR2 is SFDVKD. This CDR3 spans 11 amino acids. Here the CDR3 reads CATSDFDEQFF. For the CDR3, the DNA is TGTGCCACCAGTGATTTCGATGAGCAGTTCTTC.

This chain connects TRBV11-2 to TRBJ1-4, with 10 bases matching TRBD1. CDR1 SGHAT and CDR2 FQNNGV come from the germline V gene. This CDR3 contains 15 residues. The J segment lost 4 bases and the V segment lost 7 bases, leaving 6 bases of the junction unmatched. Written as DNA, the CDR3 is TGTGCCAGCAACTTCCGGGACAGGGGTAATGAAAAACTGTTTTTT. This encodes CASNFRDRGNEKLFF.

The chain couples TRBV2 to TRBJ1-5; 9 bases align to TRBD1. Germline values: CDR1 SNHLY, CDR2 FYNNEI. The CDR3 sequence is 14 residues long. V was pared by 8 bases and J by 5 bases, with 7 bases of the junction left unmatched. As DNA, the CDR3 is TGTGCCAGCCAGGACAGGGGTCCGTATCAGCCCCAGCATTTT. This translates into CASQDRGPYQPQHF.

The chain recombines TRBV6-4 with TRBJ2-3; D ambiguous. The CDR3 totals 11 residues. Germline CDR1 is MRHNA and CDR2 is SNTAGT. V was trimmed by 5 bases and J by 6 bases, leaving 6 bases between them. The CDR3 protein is CASSSGDTQYF. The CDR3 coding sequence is TGTGCCAGCAGTTCCGGGGATACGCAGTATTTT.